This T cell receptor (beta chain) was retrieved from a study of cytomegalovirus exposure and HLA in healthy donors. Study observations and caveats: The authors enumerated roughly 160 TCR beta chains as linked to cytomegalovirus. In the approximately 130 validation repertoires, approximately 94% of cluster scores exceeded 0, per a later analysis. Per published reports, the classifier diagnosed cytomegalovirus status with high specificity and sensitivity.

Notes on this clone: Its antigen remains unidentified.

Some clones are missing from TCRdb's copy, which holds only in-frame ones; the method was immunoSEQ multiplex PCR. The data contain approximately 270,000 clones, roughly 89% of them singletons. The germline V and J ends were trimmed by 3 bases and 2 bases, with 19 bases remaining between them. The CDR3 has 18 amino acids. The germline V gene has CDR1 SGHTA and CDR2 FQGNSA. The rearrangement links TRBV7-2 to TRBJ2-2; maybe TRBD1 (6 bases). The source is a woman between 18 and 29 years old in good health and CMV-seronegative. The sample comprised PBMCs. Here the CDR3 DNA reads TGTGCCAGCAGCTTTTCAAGGAGGACGGGACATAACACCGGGGAGCTGTTTTTT. Translation: CASSFSRRTGHNTGELFF. The complete variable domain, with remaining parts taken from reference TRBV7-2 and TRBJ2-2, reads GAGVSQSPSNKVTEKGKDVELRCDPISGHTALYWYRQSLGQGLEFLIYFQGNSAPDKSGLPSDRFSAERTGGSVSTLTIQRTQQEDSAVYLCASSFSRRTGHNTGELFFGEGSRLTVL.